These 19 T cell receptor beta chains came from one sample sequenced in a study of Graves' ophthalmopathy and Graves' hyperthyroidism. Amplifying from RNA transcripts, the study obtained TCR beta CDR3 regions. Following a first-round RT-PCR that used HTBI primers, a second-round multiplex PCR was carried out. TCRdb re-called the multiplex PCR reads through MiXCR, storing one row per CDR3 protein. The sample comprises roughly 1.1 million distinct CDR3 sequences, about two fifths of which are singletons, and 8.5% to 14% rests with the top ten. Sequenced sample: peripheral blood or thyroid tissue (not recorded which). Receptors were obtained from an adult man with Graves' hyperthyroidism.

Note on this clonotype: One junction end does not reproduce the germline sequence, and a read error may be involved. V usage is TRBV6-2 or TRBV6-3 and J usage is TRBJ2-7, with D perhaps TRBD1 or TRBD2 (5 bases each). The length of the CDR3 is 13 residues. CDR1 and CDR2 (germline): MNHEY, SVGEGT. The CDR3 loop is CVSSLSGTREQYF. The DNA for the CDR3 is TGTGTCAGCAGTTTGTCCGGGACGCGCGAGCAGTACTTC.

This clonotype was counted ten times or more. The chain recombines TRBV5-1 with TRBJ2-7; the D is unclear. This CDR3 spans 14 amino acids. CDR1 SGHRS and CDR2 YFSETQ come from the germline V gene. Trimming shortened V by 0 bases and J by 2 bases, and 9 bases separated the two germline ends. In DNA, the CDR3 is TGCGCCAGCAGCTTGGAGCAGGAGCCCTACGAGCAGTACTTC. As protein: CASSLEQEPYEQYF.

This clonotype was seen ten or more times. The chain recombines TRBV20-1 with TRBJ2-5, with 12 bases that match TRBD1. V lost 5 bases to trimming and J lost 5 bases; unmatched junction nucleotides: 6. The germline V gene encodes CDR1 DFQATT and CDR2 SNEGSKA (reference sequence). CDR3 length equals 14 residues. CDR3 DNA: TGCAGTGCTCGCCGGGACAGGGGGCGTGAGACCCAGTACTTC. It codes for CSARRDRGRETQYF.

The rearrangement links TRBV10-3 to TRBJ2-6; perhaps TRBD2 as D (5 bases). This CDR3 is built from 11 residues. Looked up from germline, CDR1 is ENHRY and CDR2 is SYGVKD. V shed 4 bases and J shed 10 bases, with 5 bases lying between them. CDR3 region: CAISGENVLTF. CDR3 in DNA: TGTGCCATCAGTGGGGAGAACGTCCTGACTTTC.

This clonotype has only one observation. As the CDR3 is not closed by the conserved phenylalanine or tryptophan, this likely results from a read error. The DNA is omitted, as the CDR3 cannot be located on it reliably, and the CDR3 follows TCRdb's listing. The chain joins TRBV12-3 or TRBV12-4 to TRBJ1-4. The CDR3 totals 11 residues, both ends included. Here the CDR3 reads CASSPSKGGKI.

This clonotype has ten or more counts. The rearrangement links TRBV7-2 to TRBJ2-7; 8 bases are shared with TRBD2. The J segment lost 0 bases and the V segment lost 4 bases, leaving 8 bases of the junction unmatched. Looked up from germline, CDR1 is SGHTA and CDR2 is FQGNSA. The CDR3 extends over 16 amino acids. The CDR3 reads CASSSPLTSDSYEQYF. CDR3 in DNA: TGTGCCAGCAGCTCGCCGTTGACTAGCGACTCCTACGAGCAGTACTTC.

The chain is built from TRBV9 and TRBJ2-5; D is possibly TRBD1 (7 bases). The end of the DNA aligns better with TRBJ2-1, so the J call may be wrong. This CDR3 contains 14 residues. Germline V gene lookup returns CDR1 SGDLS and CDR2 YYNGEE. The CDR3 sequence is CASSGTGSGETQFF. In nucleotides, the CDR3 is TGTGCCAGCAGCGGGACAGGTTCGGGGGAGACCCAGTTCTTC.

In this sample, this clonotype turned up many times. CDR3 amino acids: CASSPGRNYGYTF. For the CDR3, the DNA is TGTGCCAGCAGCCCGGGGCGAAACTATGGCTACACCTTC. The V and J genes are TRBV7-8 and TRBJ1-2; D perhaps matches TRBD1 (5 bases). Trimming pared 5 bases from V and 2 bases from J, leaving 9 bases between. Per the germline V gene, CDR1 is SGHVS and CDR2 is FQNEAQ. The CDR3 sequence is 13 residues long.

This clonotype was seen many times. The chain recombines TRBV4-3 with TRBJ1-5, with D unresolved. This CDR3 spans 14 amino acids. Germline V gives CDR1 LGHNA, CDR2 YSLEER. V was clipped by 0 bases and J by 6 bases, with 9 bases between them. This CDR3 reads CASSQDFTAQPQHF. The CDR3 DNA reads as TGCGCCAGCAGCCAAGATTTCACAGCTCAGCCCCAGCATTTT.

The rearrangement links TRBV7-9 to TRBJ1-2, with D perhaps matching TRBD1 (6 bases). V lost 7 bases and J lost 5, with 14 bases in between. Germline loops: CDR1 SEHNR, CDR2 FQNEAQ (reference sequence). This CDR3 has 13 residues. The CDR3: CASTPDRRYGYTF. The CDR3, as DNA: TGTGCCAGCACCCCCGACAGGCGGTATGGCTACACCTTC.

Many counts were recorded for this clonotype. V gene TRBV15 combines with J gene TRBJ2-5; weak D call: TRBD2 (5 bases). CDR1 is LNHNV and CDR2 is YYDKDF in the germline V gene (reference sequence). The CDR3 has 14 residues. Trimming removed 1 base at V and 5 bases at J, with 11 bases between. CDR3 nucleotide sequence: TGTGCCACCAGCAGAGGGGAGTCGGGGGAGACCCAGTACTTC. It codes for CATSRGESGETQYF.

Remarks on this clonotype: An end of the junction does not agree with germline; a read error may underlie this. This sequence joins TRBV9 and TRBJ1-1; D not resolved. Germline assignment: CDR1 SGDLS and CDR2 YYNGEE. This CDR3 is built from 13 residues. The CDR3 loop reads CANSVGGSTEAFF. The DNA of the CDR3 is TGTGCCAACAGCGTAGGAGGTAGCACTGAAGCTTTCTTT.

This clonotype appeared many times. The chain employs TRBV20-1 and TRBJ2-5; 9 nucleotides line up with TRBD1. The CDR3 is 14 amino acids. Looked up from germline, CDR1 is DFQATT and CDR2 is SNEGSKA (reference sequence). J was trimmed by 0 bases and V by 1 base; bases with no gene match: 0. DNA of the CDR3: TGCAGTGCTAGAGGGACAGGGGACCAAGAGACCCAGTACTTC. This sequence encodes CSARGTGDQETQYF.

The chain joins TRBV29-1 to TRBJ2-7; D gene ambiguous. Per the germline V gene, CDR1 is SQVTM and CDR2 is ANQGSEA. The germline V and J ends were trimmed by 4 bases and 5 bases, with 3 bases remaining between them. The CDR3 extends over 9 amino acids. The CDR3 protein is CSVGHEQYF. The CDR3, as DNA: TGCAGCGTTGGCCACGAGCAGTACTTC.

The chain joins TRBV12-3 or TRBV12-4 to TRBJ1-5; D uncertain. The CDR3 extends over 13 amino acids. Trimming pared 2 bases from V and 11 bases from J, leaving 13 bases between. Here the CDR3 reads CASSLRGLETQHF. The CDR3 coding sequence is TGTGCCAGCAGTTTACGGGGATTGGAGACCCAGCATTTT.

This clonotype occurred a few times. The CDR3 DNA is TGTGCCAGCAGACCAAAGGGGGGATATGCTTTCTTT. Protein sequence: CASRPKGGYAFF. The rearrangement uses TRBV12-3 or TRBV12-4 and TRBJ1-1, with TRBD1 as a possible D gene (6 bases). This CDR3 contains 12 residues. With 6 bases removed from V and 11 bases from J, the gap between germline ends came to 16 bases.

This clonotype was observed a handful of times. The rearrangement joins TRBV15 to TRBJ1-5; D call uncertain. There are 14 residues in the CDR3. V gave up 6 bases and J gave up 2 bases, with 11 bases separating them. CDR1 and CDR2 from the germline V gene are LNHNV and YYDKDF (reference sequence). The CDR3, as DNA: TGTGCCACCAGAGGAACAGTGGGCAATCAGCCCCAGCATTTT. This codes for CATRGTVGNQPQHF.

This rearrangement joins TRBV7-6 to TRBJ2-2, with 7 bases identical to TRBD2. The V gene end was trimmed by 5 bases and the J gene end by 1 base; junction bases not matched to a gene: 7. CDR3 length: 16 amino acids. Looked up from germline, CDR1 is SGHVS and CDR2 is FNYEAQ. DNA for the CDR3: TGTGCCAGCAGCCTTGGGGGGAGGGAGAACACCGGGGAGCTGTTTTTT. Amino acid sequence: CASSLGGRENTGELFF.

A remark on this clonotype: This may come from a read error, since a much larger clone is one base off. V usage is TRBV29-1 and J usage is TRBJ2-5, with TRBD1 matching over 10 bases. Germline V gives CDR1 SQVTM, CDR2 ANQGSEA. J lost 5 bases, V lost 7 bases, and 7 bases had no gene match. This CDR3 has 13 residues. The CDR3 loop is CSGGTGESETQYF. The CDR3 coding sequence is TGCAGCGGTGGGACAGGGGAGTCGGAGACCCAGTACTTC. The full variable domain, in which reference TRBV29-1 and TRBJ2-5 provide the parts outside the CDR3, is SAVISQKPSRDICQRGTSLTIQCQVDSQVTMMFWYRQQPGQSLTLIATANQGSEATYESGFVIDKFPISRPNLTFSTLTVSNMSPEDSSIYLCSGGTGESETQYFGPGTRLLVL.